This T cell receptor (beta chain) derives from a study of early T cells in non-severe SARS-CoV-2 infection. Broader study findings: VDJdb matching, biased toward anti-spike CD8 responses, missed private and CD4 specificities.

This CDR3 contains 15 residues. TCRdb re-called the 5' RACE reads through MiXCR, storing one row per CDR3 protein. The repertoire consists of fewer than 100,000 distinct CDR3 sequences, with roughly 12% occurring once and the leading ten covering roughly 3.2%. This clonotype turned up a few times. The antigen is unknown. The chain carries TRBV21-1 and TRBJ2-7. TRBV21-1 is reported as a pseudogene. The sample consisted of whole blood. The receptor's source is an adult who was a healthcare worker with PCR-confirmed SARS-CoV-2 infection or an uninfected control (not recorded which). CDR3 amino acids: CASTQRDPSSYEQYF. CDR3 DNA: TGTGCCAGCACCCAACGAGACCCGAGCTCCTACGAGCAGTACTTC.